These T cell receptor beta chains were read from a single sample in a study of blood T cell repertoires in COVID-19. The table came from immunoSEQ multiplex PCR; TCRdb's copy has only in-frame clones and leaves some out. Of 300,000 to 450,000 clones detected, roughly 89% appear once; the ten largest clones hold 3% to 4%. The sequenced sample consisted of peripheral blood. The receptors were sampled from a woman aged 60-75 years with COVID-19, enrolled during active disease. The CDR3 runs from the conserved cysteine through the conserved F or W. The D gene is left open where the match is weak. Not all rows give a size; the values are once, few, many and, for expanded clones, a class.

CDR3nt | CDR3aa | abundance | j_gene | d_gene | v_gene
TGTGCCAGCAGCCCTAACGGGGTGTTGCAGCCCCAGCATTTT | CASSPNGVLQPQHF | . | TRBJ1-5 | . | TRBV2
TGCGCCAGCAGCTCCCAGGGGGCTAGACTGAATAGTGAAAAACTGTTTTTT | CASSSQGARLNSEKLFF | . | TRBJ1-4 | TRBD1 | TRBV5-1
TGTGCCAGCAGCTTACCCGGACAGGGACGAGGGGAAAAACTGTTTTTT | CASSLPGQGRGEKLFF | . | TRBJ1-4 | TRBD1 | TRBV7-9
TGCGCCAGCAGGCAGTCAGAAACTAATGAAAAACTGTTTTTT | CASRQSETNEKLFF | . | TRBJ1-4 | . | TRBV4-1
TGTGCCACCAGCAGAGATCGTCAGGAGCAGTACTTC | CATSRDRQEQYF | . | TRBJ2-7 | . | TRBV15
TGTGCCAGCAGCTTAACGGCAGGCTACAATGAGCAGTTCTTC | CASSLTAGYNEQFF | . | TRBJ2-1 | . | TRBV7-3
TGTGCCATCAGTGAGGGAAGGGGTAGGAATCTCCACTTT | CAISEGRGRNLHF | . | TRBJ1-6 | . | TRBV10-3
TGCGCCAGCAGCTGGAGCCAATACAATGAGCAGTTCTTC | CASSWSQYNEQFF | . | TRBJ2-1 | . | TRBV5-1
TGTGCCAGCAGGGGGACGGGGGGATTTAATCAGCCCCAGCATTTT | CASRGTGGFNQPQHF | . | TRBJ1-5 | . | TRBV27
TGTGCTAGTGGTTTGGAGGGAGGACAGGACGAGCAGTACTTC | CASGLEGGQDEQYF | . | TRBJ2-7 | . | TRBV12-5
TGCGCCAGCAGCTCTGAAACCGGGACTCAGGCCATATATTTT | CASSSETGTQAIYF | few | TRBJ1-3 | . | TRBV5-1
TGTGCCAGCATCCCAAAACAGGGAAGCCCAACGTTCACAGATACGCAGTATTTT | CASIPKQGSPTFTDTQYF | . | TRBJ2-3 | . | TRBV5-4
TGTGCCAGCAGCCCGGGTGGGTTAGCGGGGGTCGCGTCAGATACGCAGTATTTT | CASSPGGLAGVASDTQYF | once | TRBJ2-3 | TRBD2 | TRBV7-9
TGTGCCAGTAGTACTTACAATGAGCAGTTCTTC | CASSTYNEQFF | . | TRBJ2-1 | . | TRBV19
TGTGCCAGCAGAGACGGACAGGGCCACCAAGAGACCCAGTACTTC | CASRDGQGHQETQYF | . | TRBJ2-5 | TRBD1 | TRBV6-5
TGTGCCAGTAGTAAAGGACTGACGAACACTGAAGCTTTCTTT | CASSKGLTNTEAFF | . | TRBJ1-1 | . | TRBV19
TGTGCCATCAGGGGACAGGGCCTCGGGACTAACTATGGCTACACCTTC | CAIRGQGLGTNYGYTF | . | TRBJ1-2 | TRBD1 | TRBV10-3
TGTGCCAGCAGCTTTACACCGAACACCGGGGAGCTGTTTTTT | CASSFTPNTGELFF | . | TRBJ2-2 | . | TRBV7-8
TGTGCCAGCAGTGACAGGGGCAACGAAAAACTGTTTTTT | CASSDRGNEKLFF | . | TRBJ1-4 | . | TRBV6-1
TGTGCCAGCAGGCTGGAGGGCGATGGCTACACCTTC | CASRLEGDGYTF | . | TRBJ1-2 | . | TRBV2
TGTGCCAGCAGCAGGGACAGGGGTCATGAAAAACTGTTTTTT | CASSRDRGHEKLFF | . | TRBJ1-4 | TRBD1 | TRBV7-2
TGTGCCAGTAGTATAGACCGGGACAGGGTGCATGAAAAACTGTTTTTT | CASSIDRDRVHEKLFF | . | TRBJ1-4 | TRBD1 | TRBV19
TGTGCCAGCAGCAAAGACAGGGGACCGAACACTGAAGCTTTCTTT | CASSKDRGPNTEAFF | . | TRBJ1-1 | TRBD1 | TRBV6-5
TGTGCCAGCAGCCAAGCAGGAGACAGAGACTATGGCTACACCTTC | CASSQAGDRDYGYTF | . | TRBJ1-2 | . | TRBV3-1/TRBV3-2
TGTGCCAGCACCGTAGGGGGACATTCTGAAAAACTGTTTTTT | CASTVGGHSEKLFF | few | TRBJ1-4 | . | TRBV6-5
TGTGCCAGCAGCTTAGGGGGCACAGGGGGAAATCAGCCCCAGCATTTT | CASSLGGTGGNQPQHF | . | TRBJ1-5 | TRBD1 | TRBV7-9
TGTGCCAGCAGCCCGGCGGGCACTGAAGCTTTCTTT | CASSPAGTEAFF | few | TRBJ1-1 | . | TRBV7-2
TGTGCCACCCCTGGGCAGGGGGACACTGAAGCTTTCTTT | CATPGQGDTEAFF | once | TRBJ1-1 | TRBD1 | TRBV19
TGTGCCAGCGGCTATGGAGGCAGGGGGATCTATGGCTACACCTTC | CASGYGGRGIYGYTF | . | TRBJ1-2 | TRBD1 | TRBV9
TGTGCCAGCAGCTTAGGCCCACGGCGGATGAACACTGAAGCTTTCTTT | CASSLGPRRMNTEAFF | . | TRBJ1-1 | . | TRBV13
TGTGCCAGCAGCCGAGCTGAAAAACTGTTTTTT | CASSRAEKLFF | once | TRBJ1-4 | . | TRBV3-1/TRBV3-2
TGCGCCAGCAGCTTGGTAGGGGGTTTCTCTGGAAACACCATATATTTT | CASSLVGGFSGNTIYF | . | TRBJ1-3 | . | TRBV5-1
TGCAGCGTTGTTGAGACTAGCCTTTTAGCTTTCTTT | CSVVETSLLAFF | . | TRBJ1-1 | . | TRBV29-1
TGCGCCAGCAGCTTTTCAGGTACGAACACTGAAGCTTTCTTT | CASSFSGTNTEAFF | . | TRBJ1-1 | . | TRBV5-1
TGTGCCAGCAGTGTGTCACAGGACTATGGCTACACCTTC | CASSVSQDYGYTF | . | TRBJ1-2 | . | TRBV2
TGTGCCAGCAGCCAAGGAGGAGGGGCGGATGGCTACACCTTC | CASSQGGGADGYTF | . | TRBJ1-2 | . | TRBV3-1/TRBV3-2
TGTGCCAGCAGCGTATGGGGCAGGGTCACCGGGGAGCTGTTTTTT | CASSVWGRVTGELFF | . | TRBJ2-2 | . | TRBV9
TGTGCCAGTAGTATAAGGGGGCCGATTAGCAATCAGCCCCAGCATTTT | CASSIRGPISNQPQHF | . | TRBJ1-5 | TRBD1 | TRBV19
TGTGCCAGCAGCTCCGACAGGGGGCAGACAGATACGCAGTATTTT | CASSSDRGQTDTQYF | . | TRBJ2-3 | TRBD1 | TRBV16
TGTGCCAGCAGCTTAATAGGGAGCTCCTACGAGCAGTACTTC | CASSLIGSSYEQYF | few | TRBJ2-7 | . | TRBV13
TGTGCCAGCAGTTCCCCAGGTCGTAGCACAGATACGCAGTATTTT | CASSSPGRSTDTQYF | . | TRBJ2-3 | . | TRBV6-5
TGTGCCAGCAGCCTACAGGGGGGGTTAGCTAATTCACCCCTCCACTTT | CASSLQGGLANSPLHF | . | TRBJ1-6 | TRBD1 | TRBV14
TGTGCCAGCAGCGACACCTCTAGCGGGGGGGATACGCAGTATTTT | CASSDTSSGGDTQYF | . | TRBJ2-3 | TRBD2 | TRBV7-7